The entry below describes one T cell receptor (beta chain). Antigen unknown. This sample was included in a study of cytomegalovirus exposure and HLA in healthy donors. General observations from the study: Data from an earlier analysis indicated that most TCR beta V segments were productive either about 90% or about 30% of the time.

V dropped 5 bases and J dropped 1 base, with 10 bases sitting between them. CDR3 size: 14 residues. Germline loops: CDR1 SGHAT, CDR2 FQNNGV. With 60 Vbeta and 13 Jbeta primers, the PCR was carried out. Profiled with immunoSEQ multiplex PCR; TCRdb holds only in-frame clones, not every one. The sample lists over 85,000 clones, 78% seen once, with approximately 1.3% in the top ten. The sample comprised PBMCs. This clonotype originated in a woman aged 25 to 45 in good health and CMV-seronegative. This sequence joins TRBV11-2 and TRBJ2-3; D remains unclear. The CDR3 spells CASSVSSRTDTQYF. The DNA for the CDR3 is TGTGCCAGCAGCGTTAGCAGCCGCACAGATACGCAGTATTTT.